The 7 T cell receptor beta chains below were found in one sample sequenced in a study of blood T cell repertoires in COVID-19 (dated by TCRdb to 2020 to 2021). Library preparation employed the immunoSEQ multiplex PCR assay. What TCRdb holds here is the immuneACCESS table cut down to in-frame rearrangements. Part of the clones is not present; checked against another copy, under half of the missing clones reflect an unresolved V gene, and the others are unexplained. This sample has about 120,000 clones in its table, and approximately 91% of those were observed once. The ten largest account for almost 8.5% of the sample. Sequences were obtained from peripheral blood. These receptors all stem from a woman aged 70 to 79 who had recovered from COVID-19.

The genes are TRBV19 and TRBJ2-3; D perhaps matches TRBD2 (5 bases). The V and J ends lost 1 base and 3 bases respectively, with 11 bases between them. Per the germline V gene, CDR1 is LNHDA and CDR2 is SQIVND (reference sequence). CDR3 length equals 15 residues. CDR3 sequence (DNA): TGTGCCAGTAGTATAGGAGGGATGAGGACAGATACGCAGTATTTT. As protein: CASSIGGMRTDTQYF.

The chain is built from TRBV18 and TRBJ2-2; the match to TRBD1 covers 8 bases. V dropped 3 bases and J dropped 5; count of bases not matched to a gene: 8. This CDR3 contains 16 residues. CDR1 is KGHSH, CDR2 LQKENI, per germline. In DNA, the CDR3 is TGTGCCAGCTCACCTCCCGGACAGGGTGTAACCGGGGAGCTGTTTTTT. Protein: CASSPPGQGVTGELFF.

This sequence joins TRBV6-1 and TRBJ2-1; D is perhaps TRBD2 (6 bases). Germline values: CDR1 MNHNS, CDR2 SASEGT. The CDR3 length is 18 residues. Trimming took 4 bases from V and 5 from J, leaving 24 bases between them. CDR3 residues: CASSVGITTEGGNNEQFF. The CDR3 DNA is TGTGCCAGCAGTGTCGGGATCACAACAGAGGGAGGTAACAATGAGCAGTTCTTC.

CDR3 amino acids: CASSIKAISEQFF. For the CDR3, the DNA is TGTGCCAGTAGTATAAAAGCGATCAGTGAGCAGTTCTTC. This sequence joins TRBV19 and TRBJ2-1; D is uncertain. The CDR3 has 13 residues. Germline CDR1 LNHDA, CDR2 SQIVND (reference sequence). Trimming stripped 2 bases from V and 9 bases from J, with 11 bases between.

V is TRBV2 and J is TRBJ2-1; perhaps TRBD1 as D (5 bases). Germline V gene sequence: CDR1 SNHLY, CDR2 FYNNEI. The CDR3 is made up of 13 amino acids. V dropped 0 bases and J dropped 6 bases, with 6 bases sitting between them. In nucleotides, the CDR3 is TGTGCCAGCAGTGAAGCTAGGGGCAATGAGCAGTTCTTC. It yields the protein CASSEARGNEQFF.

The chain employs TRBV13 and TRBJ1-6; no firm D call. Trimming took 6 bases from V and 7 from J, leaving 7 bases between them. This CDR3 region has 12 residues. In germline, CDR1 is PRHDT, CDR2 FYEKMQ (reference sequence). CDR3 loop: CASRRGNSPLHF. CDR3 in DNA: TGTGCCAGCAGAAGAGGAAATTCACCCCTCCACTTT.

The gene calls are TRBV29-1 and TRBJ2-1, with 8 bases matching TRBD1. The CDR3 has 16 residues. Germline CDR1 and CDR2: SQVTM and ANQGSEA. V shed 1 base and J 0 bases; nucleotides not matched to a gene: 5. CDR3 residues: CSVEVRDRSSYNEQFF. The CDR3 nucleotides are TGCAGCGTTGAAGTTAGGGACAGGTCCTCCTACAATGAGCAGTTCTTC.